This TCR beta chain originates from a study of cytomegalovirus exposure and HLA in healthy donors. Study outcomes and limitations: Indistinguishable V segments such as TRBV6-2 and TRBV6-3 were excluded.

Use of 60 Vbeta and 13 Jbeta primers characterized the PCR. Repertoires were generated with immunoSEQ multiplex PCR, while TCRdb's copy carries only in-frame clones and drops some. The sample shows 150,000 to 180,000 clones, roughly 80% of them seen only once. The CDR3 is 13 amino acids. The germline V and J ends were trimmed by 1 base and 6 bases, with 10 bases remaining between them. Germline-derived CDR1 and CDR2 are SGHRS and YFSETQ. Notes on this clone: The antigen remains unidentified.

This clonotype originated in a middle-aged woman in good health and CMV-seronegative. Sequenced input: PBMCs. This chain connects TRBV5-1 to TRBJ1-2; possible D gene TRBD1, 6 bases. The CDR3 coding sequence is TGCGCCAGCAGCTTGTCAGGGGATAATGGCTACACCTTC. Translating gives CASSLSGDNGYTF.